This T cell receptor (beta chain) was retrieved from a study of OX40 agonist ivuxolimab in advanced cancers. Overall study: Patient treatment consisted of intravenous ivuxolimab administration every 2 weeks at 0.01 to 10 mg/kg. Patients were around 83% male with ages roughly 20 to 85, mean approximately 58.

Measured with immunoSEQ multiplex PCR; TCRdb has only the in-frame clones, and not every one. The table lists 65,000 to 80,000 clones, about 90% of them singletons, with 0.45% to 0.65% in the top ten. V lost 5 bases to trimming and J lost 4 bases; unmatched junction nucleotides: 6. Germline V gene lookup returns CDR1 MNHEY and CDR2 SVGAGI. CDR3 length: 15 residues. With regard to this clone: The antigen remains undetermined.

Study conclusions and caveats: The authors also found low normalized T-cell clonal expansion in some nonresponders. In the 0.1-3.0 mg/kg groups, partial responders showed among the lowest expansion.

The source material was CD4+ or CD8+ T cells sorted from blood, sampled in a trial of the OX40 agonist ivuxolimab. The genes are TRBV6-5 and TRBJ2-1; 9 nucleotides line up with TRBD1. The clonotype comes from an adult with an advanced solid tumor such as melanoma, head and neck, liver or kidney cancer. The CDR3 loop reads CASSRDREGYNEQFF. As DNA, the CDR3 is TGTGCCAGCAGTCGGGACAGGGAAGGGTACAATGAGCAGTTCTTC.